This TCR beta chain was obtained from a study of shared T cell receptors in the human thymus. TCRdb's copy holds only in-frame clones and misses some; the assay was immunoSEQ multiplex PCR. The profile covers over 350,000 clones, with 85% to 95% appearing a single time and 0.02% taken by the ten largest. The CDR3 runs to 15 residues. Trimming removed 8 bases from V and 4 bases from J, with 17 bases in between. Germline CDR1 MNHNY, CDR2 SVGAGI (reference sequence). The chain links TRBV6-6 to TRBJ2-2; TRBD2 is a possible D gene (6 bases). Input material: thymocytes. This receptor was identified in a human donor. CDR3 DNA: TGTGCCAGCGGGTCGGGAGCCAGAATCACCGGGGAGCTGTTTTTT. It encodes CASGSGARITGELFF.